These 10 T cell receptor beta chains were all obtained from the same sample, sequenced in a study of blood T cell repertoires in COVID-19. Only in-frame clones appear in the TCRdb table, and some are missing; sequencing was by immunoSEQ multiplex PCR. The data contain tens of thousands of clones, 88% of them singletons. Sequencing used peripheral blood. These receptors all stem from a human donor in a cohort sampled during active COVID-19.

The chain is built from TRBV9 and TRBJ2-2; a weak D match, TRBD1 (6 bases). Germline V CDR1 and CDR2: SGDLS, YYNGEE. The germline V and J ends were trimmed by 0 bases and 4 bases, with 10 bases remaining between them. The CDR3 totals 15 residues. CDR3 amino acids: CASSVEARGTGELFF. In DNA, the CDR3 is TGTGCCAGCAGCGTAGAGGCCAGGGGCACCGGGGAGCTGTTTTTT. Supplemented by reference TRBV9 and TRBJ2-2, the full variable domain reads DSGVTQTPKHLITATGQRVTLRCSPRSGDLSVYWYQQSLDQGLQFLIQYYNGEERAKGNILERFSAQQFPDLHSELNLSSLELGDSALYFCASSVEARGTGELFFGEGSRLTVL.

CDR3 protein: CASSRGAGFEQYF. The CDR3 DNA is TGTGCCAGTAGTCGAGGCGCAGGGTTCGAGCAGTACTTC. The chain is built from TRBV19 and TRBJ2-7; tentatively, D is TRBD1 (5 bases). With 5 bases removed from V and 6 bases from J, the gap between germline ends came to 14 bases. Germline V gene sequence: CDR1 LNHDA, CDR2 SQIVND (reference sequence). This CDR3 region has 13 residues.

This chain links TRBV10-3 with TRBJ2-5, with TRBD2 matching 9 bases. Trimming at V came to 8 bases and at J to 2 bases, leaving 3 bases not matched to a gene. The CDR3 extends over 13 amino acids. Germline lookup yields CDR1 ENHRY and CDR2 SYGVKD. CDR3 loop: CAIRGGEQETQYF. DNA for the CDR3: TGTGCCATCCGCGGGGGGGAGCAAGAGACCCAGTACTTC.

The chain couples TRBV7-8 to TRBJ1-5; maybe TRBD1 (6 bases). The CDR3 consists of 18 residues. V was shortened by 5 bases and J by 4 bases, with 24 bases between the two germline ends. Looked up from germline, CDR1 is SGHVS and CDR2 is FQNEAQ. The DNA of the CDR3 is TGTGCCAGCAGCCTTAGGGTACAGGGTTCGGCAACTAATCAGCCCCAGCATTTT. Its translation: CASSLRVQGSATNQPQHF.

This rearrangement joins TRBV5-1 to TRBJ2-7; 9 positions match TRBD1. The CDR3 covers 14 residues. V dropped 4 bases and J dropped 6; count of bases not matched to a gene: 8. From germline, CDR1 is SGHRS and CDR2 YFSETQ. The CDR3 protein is CASSGGTGPSEQYF. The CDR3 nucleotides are TGCGCCAGCAGCGGCGGGACAGGGCCCTCCGAGCAGTACTTC.

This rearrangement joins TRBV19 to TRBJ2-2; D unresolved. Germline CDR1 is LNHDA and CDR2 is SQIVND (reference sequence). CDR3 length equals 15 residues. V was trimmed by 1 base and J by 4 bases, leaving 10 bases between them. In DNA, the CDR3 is TGTGCCAGTAGTATAGCGGCAGGAACCACCGGGGAGCTGTTTTTT. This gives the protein CASSIAAGTTGELFF.

The CDR3 DNA is TGTGCCAGCAGCGATAAAGCACAGGGTAATGAAAAACTGTTTTTT. Its protein product is CASSDKAQGNEKLFF. V is TRBV5-4 and J is TRBJ1-4; the D gene is possibly TRBD1 (6 bases). The CDR3 length is 15 residues. The V gene's germline CDR1 is SGHNT and CDR2 YYREEE (reference sequence). The ends were cut back, 4 bases at V and 4 bases at J, with 14 bases in the middle. The full variable domain, completed using reference TRBV5-4 and TRBJ1-4, is ETGVTQSPTHLIKTRGQQVTLRCSSQSGHNTVSWYQQALGQGPQFIFQYYREEENGRGNFPPRFSGLQFPNYSSELNVNALELDDSALYLCASSDKAQGNEKLFFGSGTQLSVL.

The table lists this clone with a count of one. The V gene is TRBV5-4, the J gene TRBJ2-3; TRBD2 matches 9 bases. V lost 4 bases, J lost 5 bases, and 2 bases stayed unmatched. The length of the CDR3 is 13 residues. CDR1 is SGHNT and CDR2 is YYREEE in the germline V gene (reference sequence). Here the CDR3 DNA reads TGTGCCAGCAGCGGTAGCGGGAGAGATACGCAGTATTTT. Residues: CASSGSGRDTQYF.

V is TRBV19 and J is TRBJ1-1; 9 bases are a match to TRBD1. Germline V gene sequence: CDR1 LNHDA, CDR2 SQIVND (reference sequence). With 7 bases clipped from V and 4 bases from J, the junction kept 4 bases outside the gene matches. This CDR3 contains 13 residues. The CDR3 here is CASTEDRGTEAFF. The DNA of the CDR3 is TGTGCCAGTACCGAGGACAGGGGCACTGAAGCTTTCTTT. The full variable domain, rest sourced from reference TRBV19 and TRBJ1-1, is DGGITQSPKYLFRKEGQNVTLSCEQNLNHDAMYWYRQDPGQGLRLIYYSQIVNDFQKGDIAEGYSVSREKKESFPLTVTSAQKNPTAFYLCASTEDRGTEAFFGQGTRLTVV.

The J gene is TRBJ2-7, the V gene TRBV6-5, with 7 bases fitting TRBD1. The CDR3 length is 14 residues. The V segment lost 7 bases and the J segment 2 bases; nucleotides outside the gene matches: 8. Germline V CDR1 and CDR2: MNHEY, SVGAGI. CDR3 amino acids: CASNTGVSPYEQYF. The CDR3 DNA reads TGTGCCAGCAATACAGGGGTTTCTCCCTACGAGCAGTACTTC.